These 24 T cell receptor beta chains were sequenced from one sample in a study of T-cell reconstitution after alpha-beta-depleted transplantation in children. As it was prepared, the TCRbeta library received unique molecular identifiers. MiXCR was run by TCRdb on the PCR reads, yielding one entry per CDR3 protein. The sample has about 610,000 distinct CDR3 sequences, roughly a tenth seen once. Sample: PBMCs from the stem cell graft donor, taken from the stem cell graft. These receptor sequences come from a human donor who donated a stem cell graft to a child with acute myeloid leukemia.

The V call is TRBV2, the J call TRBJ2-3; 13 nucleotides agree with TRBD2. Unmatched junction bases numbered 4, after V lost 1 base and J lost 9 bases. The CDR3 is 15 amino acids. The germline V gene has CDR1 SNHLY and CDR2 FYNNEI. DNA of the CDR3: TGTGCCAGCAGTGAAGAGGGACTAGCGGGACTGACGCAGTATTTT. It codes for CASSEEGLAGLTQYF.

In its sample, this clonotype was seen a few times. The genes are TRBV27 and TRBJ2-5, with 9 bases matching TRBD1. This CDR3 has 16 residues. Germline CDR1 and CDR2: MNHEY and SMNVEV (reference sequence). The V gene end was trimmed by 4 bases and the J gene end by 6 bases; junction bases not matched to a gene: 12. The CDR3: CASSSRGQGIIKTQYF. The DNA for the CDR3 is TGTGCCAGCAGTTCTAGAGGACAGGGGATAATAAAGACCCAGTACTTC.

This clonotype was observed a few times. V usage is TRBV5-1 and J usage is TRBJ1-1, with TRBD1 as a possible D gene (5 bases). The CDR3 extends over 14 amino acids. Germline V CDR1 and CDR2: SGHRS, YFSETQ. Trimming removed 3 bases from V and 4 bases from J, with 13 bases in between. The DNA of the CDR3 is TGCGCCAGCAGCTCCGGACCGGGGGGCACTGAAGCTTTCTTT. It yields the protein CASSSGPGGTEAFF. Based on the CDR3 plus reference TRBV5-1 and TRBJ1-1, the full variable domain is KAGVTQTPRYLIKTRGQQVTLSCSPISGHRSVSWYQQTPGQGLQFLFEYFSETQRNKGNFPGRFSGRQFSNSRSEMNVSTLELGDSALYLCASSSGPGGTEAFFGQGTRLTVV.

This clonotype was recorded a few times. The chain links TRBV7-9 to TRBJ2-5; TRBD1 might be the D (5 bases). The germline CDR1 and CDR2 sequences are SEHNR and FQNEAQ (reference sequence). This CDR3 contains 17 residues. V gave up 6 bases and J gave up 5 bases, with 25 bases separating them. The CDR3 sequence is CASSPQRQTVNRETQYF. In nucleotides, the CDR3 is TGTGCCAGCAGTCCACAGCGCCAGACTGTAAACAGGGAGACCCAGTACTTC.

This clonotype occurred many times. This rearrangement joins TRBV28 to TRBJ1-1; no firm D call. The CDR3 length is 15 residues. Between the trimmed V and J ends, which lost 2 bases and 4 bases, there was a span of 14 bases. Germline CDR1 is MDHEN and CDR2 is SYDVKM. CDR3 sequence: CASSLPGARGTEAFF. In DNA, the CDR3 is TGTGCCAGCAGTTTACCGGGAGCTCGGGGCACTGAAGCTTTCTTT.

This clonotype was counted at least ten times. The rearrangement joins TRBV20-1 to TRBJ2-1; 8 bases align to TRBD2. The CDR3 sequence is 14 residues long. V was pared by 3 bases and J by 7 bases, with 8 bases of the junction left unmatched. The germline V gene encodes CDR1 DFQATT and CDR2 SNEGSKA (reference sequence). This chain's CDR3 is CSARWSGRRNEQFF. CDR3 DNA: TGCAGTGCTAGGTGGAGCGGGAGACGGAATGAGCAGTTCTTC.

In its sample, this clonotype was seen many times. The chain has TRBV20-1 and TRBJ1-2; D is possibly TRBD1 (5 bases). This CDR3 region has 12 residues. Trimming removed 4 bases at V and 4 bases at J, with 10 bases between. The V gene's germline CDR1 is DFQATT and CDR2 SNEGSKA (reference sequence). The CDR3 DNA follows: TGCAGTGCTACCGGGACGGCCTATGGCTACACCTTC. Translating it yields CSATGTAYGYTF.

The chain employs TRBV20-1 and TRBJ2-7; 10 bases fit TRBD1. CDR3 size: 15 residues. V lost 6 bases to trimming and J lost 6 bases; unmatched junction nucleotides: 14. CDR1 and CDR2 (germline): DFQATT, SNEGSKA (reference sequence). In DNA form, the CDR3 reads TGCAGTGCCTTCGCTCCGGGACAGGGGTCCCGCGAGCAGTACTTC. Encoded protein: CSAFAPGQGSREQYF.

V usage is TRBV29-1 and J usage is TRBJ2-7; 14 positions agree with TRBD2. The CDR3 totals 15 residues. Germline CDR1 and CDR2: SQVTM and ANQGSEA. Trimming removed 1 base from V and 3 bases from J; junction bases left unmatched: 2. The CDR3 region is CSVEVGLAGVYEQYF. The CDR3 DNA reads TGCAGCGTTGAAGTGGGACTAGCGGGAGTCTACGAGCAGTACTTC.

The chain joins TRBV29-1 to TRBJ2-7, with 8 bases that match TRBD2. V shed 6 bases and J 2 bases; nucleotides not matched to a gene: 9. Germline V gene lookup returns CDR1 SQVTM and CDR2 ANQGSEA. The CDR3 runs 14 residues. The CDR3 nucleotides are TGCAGCGTCGCACTTAGCGGGACTCCCTACGAGCAGTACTTC. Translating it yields CSVALSGTPYEQYF.

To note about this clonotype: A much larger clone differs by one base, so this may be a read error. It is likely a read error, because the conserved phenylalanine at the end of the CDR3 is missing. CDR3 coding DNA: TGTGCCAGCAGCCAAGATTTGGTTGCACGATTCTCTGGGGCCAACGTCCTGACTTCC. The encoded protein is CASSQDLVARFSGANVLTS. The gene calls are TRBV4-2 and TRBJ2-6; D remains ambiguous. This CDR3 has 19 amino acids. Germline V gives CDR1 LGHNA, CDR2 YNFKEQ. V was shortened by 0 bases and J by 0 bases, with 15 bases between the two germline ends.

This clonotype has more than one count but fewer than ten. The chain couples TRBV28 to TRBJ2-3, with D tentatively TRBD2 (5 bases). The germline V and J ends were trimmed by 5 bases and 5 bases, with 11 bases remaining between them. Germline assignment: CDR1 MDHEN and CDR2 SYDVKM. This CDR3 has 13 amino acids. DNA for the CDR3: TGTGCCAGCAGTAGAATGGGGAGAGATACGCAGTATTTT. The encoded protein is CASSRMGRDTQYF.

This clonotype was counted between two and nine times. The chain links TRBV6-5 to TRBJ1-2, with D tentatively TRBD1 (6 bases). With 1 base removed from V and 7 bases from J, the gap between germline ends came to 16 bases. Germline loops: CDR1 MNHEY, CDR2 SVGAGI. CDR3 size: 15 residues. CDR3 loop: CASSYWRGRGSGYTF. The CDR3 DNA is TGTGCCAGCAGTTACTGGCGGGGGAGGGGGTCTGGCTACACCTTC.

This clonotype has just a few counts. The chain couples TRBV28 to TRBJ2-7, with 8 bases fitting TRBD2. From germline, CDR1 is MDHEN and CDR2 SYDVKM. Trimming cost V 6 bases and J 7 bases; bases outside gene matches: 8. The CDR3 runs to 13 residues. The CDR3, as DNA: TGTGCCAGCAGCCAACAGGGACTAGGGGAGCAGTACTTC. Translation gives CASSQQGLGEQYF.

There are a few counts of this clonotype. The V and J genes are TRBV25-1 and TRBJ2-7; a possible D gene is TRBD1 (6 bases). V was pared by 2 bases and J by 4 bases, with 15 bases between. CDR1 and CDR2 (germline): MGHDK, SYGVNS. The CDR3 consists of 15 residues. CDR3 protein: CASSEPARGLYEQYF. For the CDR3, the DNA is TGTGCCAGCAGTGAACCCGCCAGGGGCCTTTACGAGCAGTACTTC.

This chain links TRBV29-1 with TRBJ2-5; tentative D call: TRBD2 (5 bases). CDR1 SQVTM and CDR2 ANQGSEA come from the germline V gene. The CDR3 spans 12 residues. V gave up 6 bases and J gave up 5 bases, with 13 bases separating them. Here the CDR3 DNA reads TGCAGCGTGGCGGGCCCATCGGAGACCCAGTACTTC. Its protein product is CSVAGPSETQYF.

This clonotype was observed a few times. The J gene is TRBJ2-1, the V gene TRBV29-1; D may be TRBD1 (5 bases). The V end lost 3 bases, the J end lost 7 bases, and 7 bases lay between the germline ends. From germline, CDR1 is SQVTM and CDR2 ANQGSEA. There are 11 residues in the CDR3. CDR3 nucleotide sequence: TGCAGCGTTGACAGGGTAAATGAGCAGTTCTTC. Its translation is CSVDRVNEQFF.

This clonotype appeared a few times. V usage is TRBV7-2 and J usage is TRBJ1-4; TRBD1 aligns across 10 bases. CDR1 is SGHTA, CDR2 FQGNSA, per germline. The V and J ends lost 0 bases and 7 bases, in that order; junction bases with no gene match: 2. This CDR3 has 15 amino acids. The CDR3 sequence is CASSLATGGFEKLFF. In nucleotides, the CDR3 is TGTGCCAGCAGCTTAGCGACAGGGGGCTTTGAAAAACTGTTTTTT.

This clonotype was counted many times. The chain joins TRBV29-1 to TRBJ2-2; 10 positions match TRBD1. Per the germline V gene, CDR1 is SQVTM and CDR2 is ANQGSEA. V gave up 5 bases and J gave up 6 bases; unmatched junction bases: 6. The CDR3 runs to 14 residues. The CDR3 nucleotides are TGCAGCGTTTACGGGACAGGGGTGGCCGGGGAGCTGTTTTTT. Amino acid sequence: CSVYGTGVAGELFF.

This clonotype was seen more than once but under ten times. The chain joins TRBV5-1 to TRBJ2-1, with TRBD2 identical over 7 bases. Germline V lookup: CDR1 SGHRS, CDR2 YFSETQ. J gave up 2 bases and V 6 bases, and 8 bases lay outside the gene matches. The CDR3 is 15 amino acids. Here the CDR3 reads CASNLGDYTYNEQFF. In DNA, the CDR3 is TGCGCCAGCAACCTGGGGGACTATACCTACAATGAGCAGTTCTTC.

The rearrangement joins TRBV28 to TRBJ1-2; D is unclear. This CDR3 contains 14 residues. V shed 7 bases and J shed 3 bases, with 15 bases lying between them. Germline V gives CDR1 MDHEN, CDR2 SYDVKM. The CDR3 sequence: CASTPVGLYYGYTF. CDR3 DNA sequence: TGTGCCAGCACCCCAGTGGGCCTTTACTATGGCTACACCTTC.

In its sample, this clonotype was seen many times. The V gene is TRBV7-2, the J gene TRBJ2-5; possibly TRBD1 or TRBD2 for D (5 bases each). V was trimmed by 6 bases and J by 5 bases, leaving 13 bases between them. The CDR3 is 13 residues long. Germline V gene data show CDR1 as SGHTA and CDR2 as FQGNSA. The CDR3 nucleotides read TGTGCCAGCAGTCCCGGGACGCGGGAGACCCAGTACTTC. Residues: CASSPGTRETQYF.

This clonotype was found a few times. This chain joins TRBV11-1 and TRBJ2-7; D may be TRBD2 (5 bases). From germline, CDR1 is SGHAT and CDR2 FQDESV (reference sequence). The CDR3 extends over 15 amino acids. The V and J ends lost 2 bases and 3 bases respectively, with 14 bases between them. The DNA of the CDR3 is TGTGCCAGCAGCTTAACCTTCGGAGGCGACTACGAGCAGTACTTC. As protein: CASSLTFGGDYEQYF.

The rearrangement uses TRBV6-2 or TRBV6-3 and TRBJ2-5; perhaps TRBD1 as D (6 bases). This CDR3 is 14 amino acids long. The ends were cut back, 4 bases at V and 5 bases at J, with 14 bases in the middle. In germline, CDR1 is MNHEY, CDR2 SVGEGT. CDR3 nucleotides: TGTGCCAGCAGTTCCTCAACAGGGTCGGAGACCCAGTACTTC. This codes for CASSSSTGSETQYF.